A selection of T cell receptor beta chains follows, all from one sample in a study of graft-versus-host responses after intestinal transplantation. Profiled with immunoSEQ multiplex PCR; TCRdb holds only in-frame clones, not every one. The table lists around 100,000 clones, roughly 91% of them singletons, with roughly 0.2% in the top ten. These receptors' targets are unknown. The source was unstimulated CD4+ T cells sorted from spleen or lymph node cells, collected before transplant. The receptors originated from a human donor who was the organ donor for an intestinal transplant. CDR3s include the opening cysteine and the closing phenylalanine or tryptophan. D genes are given only for firm matches. Some rows have no size entry. The others give once, few or many, or a class for an expanded clone.

>-|TRBJ2-7|TRBD2|TRBV11-1
CASSGTSGGTEQYF
TGTGCCAGCAGCGGGACTAGCGGGGGTACCGAGCAGTACTTC
>-|TRBJ2-1|-|TRBV5-1
CASSLEDSSYNEQFF
TGCGCCAGCAGCTTGGAGGACAGCTCCTACAATGAGCAGTTCTTC
>-|TRBJ1-3|-|TRBV19
CASSALQGTSGNTIYF
TGTGCCAGTAGTGCCTTGCAGGGTACGTCTGGAAACACCATATATTTT
>-|TRBJ2-1|TRBD1|TRBV4-1
CASSQPRDRYNEQFF
TGCGCCAGCAGCCAACCCCGGGACAGATACAATGAGCAGTTCTTC
>-|TRBJ2-2|TRBD2|TRBV5-1
CASIRGSGGLTYPLTGELFF
TGCGCCAGCATAAGGGGTAGCGGGGGGCTGACATACCCGCTCACCGGGGAGCTGTTTTTT
>-|TRBJ2-7|TRBD1|TRBV5-4
CASRRTAGTGSSYEQYF
TGTGCCAGCAGGCGTACCGCCGGGACAGGGAGCTCCTACGAGCAGTACTTC
>-|TRBJ2-3|TRBD1|TRBV7-2
CASSRRQGTDTQYF
TGTGCCAGCAGCCGGCGACAGGGAACAGATACGCAGTATTTT
>-|TRBJ2-2|-|TRBV6-6
CASYVPGRTGELFF
TGTGCCAGCTATGTTCCAGGGAGGACCGGGGAGCTGTTTTTT
>-|TRBJ1-2|TRBD1|TRBV19
CASKGQGRTNYGYTF
TGTGCCAGCAAGGGACAGGGGAGAACTAACTATGGCTACACCTTC
>-|TRBJ2-7|-|TRBV6-1
CASGWDISYEQYF
TGTGCCAGCGGGTGGGACATCTCCTACGAGCAGTACTTC
>-|TRBJ2-3|-|TRBV7-3
CASSYSGTTSTDTQYF
TGTGCCAGCAGCTACTCCGGGACAACTAGCACAGATACGCAGTATTTT
>once|TRBJ2-3|TRBD2|TRBV18
CASSILAGRGGTDTQYF
TGTGCCAGCTCAATTCTAGCGGGAAGGGGAGGCACAGATACGCAGTATTTT
>-|TRBJ1-1|-|TRBV11-2
CASSTRESEAFF
TGTGCCAGCAGCACCAGGGAATCTGAAGCTTTCTTT
>-|TRBJ2-7|-|TRBV6-6
CASSPGGGRGEQYF
TGTGCCAGCAGTCCTGGCGGGGGCCGGGGTGAGCAGTACTTC
>-|TRBJ1-2|-|TRBV18
CASSPASPGGYTF
TGTGCCAGCTCACCAGCTAGCCCCGGGGGCTACACCTTC
>-|TRBJ1-1|-|TRBV5-8
CASSLGFAEAFF
TGTGCCAGCAGCTTGGGTTTCGCTGAAGCTTTCTTT
>-|TRBJ2-7|-|TRBV11-2
CASSFNLQGSYEQYF
TGTGCCAGCAGCTTCAACCTGCAGGGTTCCTACGAGCAGTACTTC
>few|TRBJ1-4|-|TRBV28
CASSLQGRTNEKLFF
TGTGCCAGCAGTCTCCAGGGCCGGACTAATGAAAAACTGTTTTTT
>-|TRBJ2-1|TRBD2|TRBV6-6
CASSSSGGVMNEQFF
TGTGCCAGCAGTTCTAGCGGGGGGGTAATGAATGAGCAGTTCTTC
>-|TRBJ2-7|-|TRBV7-2
CASSFAYRSSDEQYF
TGTGCCAGCAGCTTCGCATACAGGTCTTCCGACGAGCAGTACTTC
>-|TRBJ1-4|-|TRBV4-2
CASSQERSNEKLFF
TGTGCCAGCAGCCAAGAGAGGTCTAATGAAAAACTGTTTTTT
>-|TRBJ1-6|-|TRBV5-4
CASSLVAAGSPLHF
TGTGCCAGCAGCTTGGTAGCCGCTGGGTCACCCCTCCACTTT
>-|TRBJ1-5|-|TRBV7-2
CASSLAGRGEQPQHF
TGTGCCAGCAGCTTAGCGGGGCGGGGGGAGCAGCCCCAGCATTTT
>-|TRBJ2-5|-|TRBV6-5
CASSYPWGDGKETQYF
TGTGCCAGCAGTTACCCCTGGGGGGATGGCAAAGAGACCCAGTACTTC
>-|TRBJ1-1|TRBD1|TRBV18
CASSPQGALNTEAFF
TGTGCCAGCTCACCACAGGGGGCGTTGAACACTGAAGCTTTCTTT
>once|TRBJ1-2|-|TRBV6-6
CASSPPVAVYGYTF
TGTGCCAGCAGTCCCCCTGTGGCAGTCTATGGCTACACCTTC
>-|TRBJ1-3|TRBD1|TRBV15
CATTPGTGIGNTIYF
TGTGCCACCACACCCGGGACAGGGATAGGAAACACCATATATTTT
>-|TRBJ2-3|TRBD1|TRBV5-4
CASSSGQGTDTQYF
TGTGCCAGCAGCTCTGGACAGGGCACAGATACGCAGTATTTT
>-|TRBJ2-3|-|TRBV7-3
CASSLRRGDTQYF
TGTGCCAGCAGCTTAAGAAGGGGGGATACGCAGTATTTT
>-|TRBJ2-7|TRBD2|TRBV7-2
CASSLLAGAYEQYF
TGTGCCAGCAGCTTACTAGCGGGGGCCTACGAGCAGTACTTC
>-|TRBJ1-1|-|TRBV10-3
CAIRATGGNTEAFF
TGTGCCATCAGGGCTACCGGGGGGAACACTGAAGCTTTCTTT
>-|TRBJ2-7|-|TRBV19
CASSTDSSYEQYF
TGTGCCAGTAGTACGGACAGCTCCTACGAGCAGTACTTC
>-|TRBJ1-2|-|TRBV12-2
CASRFGISYGYTF
TGTGCAAGTCGCTTCGGGATTAGCTATGGCTACACCTTC
>-|TRBJ1-4|-|TRBV19
CASSGSGRILFF
TGTGCCAGTAGTGGGAGTGGTCGAATCCTGTTTTTT
>few|TRBJ2-7|TRBD1|TRBV10-3
CAISDRGSSYEQYF
TGTGCCATCAGCGACAGGGGCTCTTCCTACGAGCAGTACTTC
>once|TRBJ2-1|-|TRBV9
CASSVQTGNEQFF
TGTGCCAGCAGCGTCCAGACTGGCAATGAGCAGTTCTTC
>few|TRBJ1-5|-|TRBV4-1
CASSQPPFNQPQHF
TGCGCCAGCAGCCAACCTCCGTTCAATCAGCCCCAGCATTTT
>-|TRBJ1-1|TRBD1|TRBV7-2
CAAKTGTMNTEAFF
TGTGCCGCCAAGACAGGGACCATGAACACTGAAGCTTTCTTT
>-|TRBJ2-1|-|TRBV6-4
CASSDTARREQFF
TGTGCCAGCAGTGACACCGCGCGTCGTGAACAGTTCTTC
>-|TRBJ2-7|-|TRBV6-1
CASSEGNLSGVYEQYF
TGTGCCAGCAGTGAAGGGAACCTCTCAGGGGTCTACGAGCAGTACTTC
>few|TRBJ1-3|-|TRBV28
CASGYRDYYSGNTIYF
TGTGCCAGCGGGTACAGGGATTATTACTCTGGAAACACCATATATTTT
>-|TRBJ2-1|-|TRBV28
CASREPRGALNNEQFF
TGTGCCAGCAGAGAACCCCGGGGGGCCCTGAACAATGAGCAGTTCTTC
>-|TRBJ1-6|-|TRBV15
CATSRSHLGAQLVYNSPLHF
TGTGCCACCAGCAGATCACATCTTGGGGCGCAACTTGTCTATAATTCACCCCTCCACTTT
>once|TRBJ1-2|-|TRBV9
CASSVGSGVRDGYTF
TGTGCCAGCAGCGTAGGATCAGGGGTTAGGGATGGCTACACCTTC
>-|TRBJ1-1|TRBD1|TRBV5-4
CASSSTQGGVNTEAFF
TGTGCCAGCAGCTCAACGCAGGGGGGCGTGAACACTGAAGCTTTCTTT
>once|TRBJ2-1|TRBD1|TRBV7-6
CASSFRTGLNFGEQFF
TGTGCCAGCAGCTTCAGGACAGGGTTAAATTTCGGTGAGCAGTTCTTC
>-|TRBJ1-6|-|TRBV28
CASSLGFGRGSPLHF
TGTGCCAGCAGCCTTGGGTTTGGGAGAGGTTCACCCCTCCACTTT
>once|TRBJ1-1|-|TRBV19
CASSRGVGVLNTEAFF
TGTGCCAGTAGCCGGGGGGTCGGGGTCCTGAACACTGAAGCTTTCTTT
>-|TRBJ2-7|TRBD1|TRBV7-9
CASRSDRGNEQYF
TGTGCCAGCAGATCGGACAGGGGCAACGAGCAGTACTTC
>-|TRBJ2-7|TRBD2|TRBV5-4
CASSSRTSGGYEQYF
TGTGCCAGCAGCTCCAGGACTAGCGGGGGCTACGAGCAGTACTTC
>once|TRBJ1-1|-|TRBV28
CASSFANFLASNLMNTEAFF
TGTGCCAGCAGTTTCGCCAATTTTTTGGCCAGTAATTTGATGAACACTGAAGCTTTCTTT
>-|TRBJ2-1|-|TRBV10-3
CATRGRLNEQFF
TGTGCCACCCGAGGGAGGTTGAATGAGCAGTTCTTC
>-|TRBJ2-7|TRBD2|TRBV6-1
CASSTFAGGNYEQYF
TGTGCCAGCAGTACGTTCGCGGGGGGGAACTACGAGCAGTACTTC
>-|TRBJ2-7|-|TRBV19
CASSIGRGRYEQYF
TGTGCCAGTAGTATTGGTAGGGGTCGGTACGAGCAGTACTTC
>-|TRBJ2-7|TRBD1|TRBV2
CASRGPGQGAYEQYF
TGTGCCAGCAGGGGACCGGGACAGGGGGCTTACGAGCAGTACTTC
>-|TRBJ2-5|TRBD2|TRBV4-2
CASSQDFQASGGPGETQYF
TGTGCCAGCAGCCAAGATTTTCAGGCTAGCGGGGGGCCTGGAGAGACCCAGTACTTC
>-|TRBJ2-5|TRBD2|TRBV9
CASSVGALADQETQYF
TGTGCCAGCAGCGTAGGGGCCCTAGCGGACCAAGAGACCCAGTACTTC
>few|TRBJ1-2|TRBD1|TRBV27
CASSSDRFYGYTF
TGTGCCAGCAGTTCGGACAGGTTCTATGGCTACACCTTC